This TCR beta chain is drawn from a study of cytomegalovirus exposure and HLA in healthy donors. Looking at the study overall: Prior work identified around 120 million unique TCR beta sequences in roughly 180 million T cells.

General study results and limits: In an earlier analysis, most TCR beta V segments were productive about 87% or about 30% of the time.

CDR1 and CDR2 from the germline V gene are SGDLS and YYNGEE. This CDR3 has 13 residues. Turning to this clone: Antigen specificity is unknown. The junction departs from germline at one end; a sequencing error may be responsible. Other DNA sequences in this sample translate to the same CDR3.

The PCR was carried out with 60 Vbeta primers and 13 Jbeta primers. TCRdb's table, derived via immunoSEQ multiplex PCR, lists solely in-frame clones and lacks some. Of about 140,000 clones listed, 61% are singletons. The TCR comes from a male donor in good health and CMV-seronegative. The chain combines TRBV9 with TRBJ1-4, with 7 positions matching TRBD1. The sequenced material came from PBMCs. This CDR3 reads CASSVEQGSKLFF. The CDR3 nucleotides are TGTGCCAGCAGCGTAGAACAGGGGTCGAAACTGTTCTTT.